This entry describes one TCR beta chain. It was healthy bone marrow donors who served as donors. The entry originates in a study of cytomegalovirus exposure and HLA in healthy donors. From germline, CDR1 is SGHRS and CDR2 YFSETQ. This CDR3 is 17 amino acids long. J was trimmed by 6 bases and V by 0 bases; bases with no gene match: 6. Amplification used 60 Vbeta primers and 13 Jbeta primers. Only in-frame clones appear in the TCRdb table, and some are missing; sequencing was by immunoSEQ multiplex PCR. Of about 170,000 clones listed, more than 80% were seen once; the top ten hold roughly 2.3%. The sequence was collected from a male donor in good health and CMV-seronegative. Material: PBMCs. The chain combines TRBV5-1 with TRBJ2-2; 12 bases fit TRBD2. Here the CDR3 DNA reads TGCGCCAGCAGCTTGGGTCCTAGCGGGGGGGCCTCCGGGGAGCTGTTTTTT. It translates to CASSLGPSGGASGELFF.